This entry is about one T cell receptor beta chain. Its matching antigen is unknown. PCR used 60 Vbeta primers and 13 Jbeta primers. Method: immunoSEQ multiplex PCR; TCRdb's copy keeps in-frame clones and lacks some. The sample has fewer than 130,000 clones, approximately 79% seen once. CDR3 size: 15 residues. Trimming removed 1 base from V and 1 base from J, with 10 bases in between. Germline CDR1 reads SGHAT; CDR2 reads FQDESV (reference sequence). The data derive from a study of cytomegalovirus exposure and HLA in healthy donors. Broader study findings: Common viral pathogens were later found to be apparently linked to several of the most significant clusters. The study recorded more than 150 TCR beta chains that were cytomegalovirus-associated. Specificity of three CMV-associated chains for CMV antigens was verified in vitro. An observed cluster of highly shared sequence variants was recorded as a likely sequencing artifact.

Sequencing input: PBMCs. The chain recombines TRBV11-1 with TRBJ1-1; D gene uncertain. The sequence came from a man aged 25-40 years in good health and CMV-seropositive. CDR3 bases: TGTGCCAGCAGCTTAGGGGCGCTCCGGAACACTGAAGCTTTCTTT. Protein product: CASSLGALRNTEAFF.